The 30 T cell receptor beta chains below come from one sample, sequenced in a study of kidney transplant recipient with SARS-CoV-2 infection. TCRdb analysed the reads with MiXCR anew, one entry per CDR3 protein. The sample yields some 220,000 distinct CDR3 sequences, more than 25% seen once. The material was a blood sample, obtained at baseline and on day 111 from a kidney transplant recipient. These receptors all come from a male patient aged 30 to 39 who had COVID-19 and was a kidney transplant recipient. Some T cells may have come from the graft donor.

Concerning this clonotype itself: This may be a read error, as it is one base from a much larger clone. The chain uses TRBV30 and TRBJ1-2; D gene uncertain. From germline, CDR1 is GTSNPN and CDR2 SVGIG (reference sequence). The CDR3 is 11 amino acids. CDR3 protein: CAWNAVYGCTF. The CDR3 DNA sequence: TGTGCCTGGAACGCAGTCTATGGCTGCACCTTC. The whole variable domain, filled in from reference TRBV30 and TRBJ1-2, reads SQTIHQWPATLVQPVGSPLSLECTVEGTSNPNLYWYRQAAGRGLQLLFYSVGIGQISSEVPQNLSASRPQDRQFILSSKKLLLSDSGFYLCAWNAVYGCTFGSGTRLTVV.

This clonotype appeared many times. The chain carries TRBV6-6 and TRBJ2-7; 7 nucleotides agree with TRBD1. The CDR3 totals 17 residues. Germline trimming cut 2 bases from V and 5 bases from J; bases unmatched to any gene: 15. Germline CDR1 reads MNHNY; CDR2 reads SVGAGI (reference sequence). The CDR3 DNA reads TGTGCCAGCAGTTACCCGCGTCTACCGGGACAGAATAACGAGCAGTACTTC. Amino acids: CASSYPRLPGQNNEQYF.

This clonotype was picked up many times. The chain combines TRBV20-1 with TRBJ2-7; D remains ambiguous. Germline V CDR1 and CDR2: DFQATT, SNEGSKA (reference sequence). The CDR3 loop spans 13 amino acids. V lost 0 bases and J 3 bases, leaving 9 bases between the germline ends. The CDR3 region has the DNA TGCAGTGCTAGAGATAAGCAGGACTACGAGCAGTACTTC. Encoded protein: CSARDKQDYEQYF.

The table lists this clonotype with a few counts. This chain uses TRBV21-1 with TRBJ2-3; no DNA check was done on the table's D call, TRBD1. TRBV21-1 is a recognized pseudogene. The CDR3 totals 16 residues. The CDR3 spells CASSFRTEKSTDTQYF. The CDR3 DNA reads TGTGCCAGCAGCTTCCGGACAGAAAAAAGCACAGATACGCAGTATTTT.

This clonotype has ten or more counts. V and J are TRBV29-1 and TRBJ1-1; D remains unclear. This CDR3 has 11 residues. Per the germline V gene, CDR1 is SQVTM and CDR2 is ANQGSEA. The ends were cut back, 4 bases at V and 5 bases at J, with 8 bases in the middle. Here the CDR3 reads CSVAGVTEAFF. As DNA, the CDR3 is TGCAGCGTTGCCGGGGTTACTGAAGCTTTCTTT.

Turning to this clonotype: This sequence may be a read error, since a much larger clone differs from it by one base. This chain uses TRBV27 with TRBJ1-1; D call uncertain. The CDR3 is 15 residues long. V lost 2 bases and J 0 bases, leaving 10 bases between the germline ends. In germline, CDR1 is MNHEY, CDR2 SMNVEV (reference sequence). The CDR3 loop is CASSLVGMVNTEAFF. As DNA, the CDR3 is TGTGCCAGCAGTTTAGTGGGTATGGTGAACACTGAAGCTTTCTTT.

This clonotype was recorded at least ten times. The CDR3, as DNA: TGTGCCACCAATGAAGGGGCCTACGAGCAGTACTTC. Its translation is CATNEGAYEQYF. J is TRBJ2-7 and V is TRBV18, with D perhaps matching TRBD1 (5 bases). There are 12 residues in the CDR3. V gave up 10 bases and J gave up 2 bases, with 12 bases separating them. CDR1 and CDR2 (germline): KGHSH, LQKENI.

Many counts were recorded for this clonotype. The chain carries TRBV2 and TRBJ1-1, with 10 nucleotides matching TRBD1. There are 15 residues in the CDR3. Germline CDR1 SNHLY, CDR2 FYNNEI. Trimming cost V 4 bases and J 4 bases; bases outside gene matches: 6. This CDR3 is CASSARQGAGTEAFF. As DNA, the CDR3 is TGTGCCAGCAGTGCACGACAGGGGGCCGGCACTGAAGCTTTCTTT.

Turning to this clonotype: This clone may be a read error of a much larger clone one base away. The J gene is TRBJ1-2, the V gene TRBV5-6, with unresolved D. Per germline, CDR1 SGHDT and CDR2 YYEEEE. The CDR3 sequence is 16 residues long. The V and J ends lost 7 bases and 4 bases respectively, with 23 bases between them. The DNA of the CDR3 is TGTGCCAGCGAGTCAGACAATAGTCGAAAGACCTATGGCTACACCTTC. It specifies CASESDNSRKTYGYTF.

This clonotype appeared many times. The chain links TRBV6-5 to TRBJ1-2; D call uncertain. V dropped 4 bases and J dropped 4 bases, with 22 bases sitting between them. The CDR3 has 17 amino acids. CDR1 is MNHEY and CDR2 is SVGAGI in the germline V gene. The CDR3, as DNA: TGTGCCAGCAGTTCATATAAGGAATGTAGAAAGACCTATGGCTACACCTTC. Translated, it gives CASSSYKECRKTYGYTF.

This clonotype was detected many times. The chain uses TRBV24-1 and TRBJ1-2; D is uncertain. In germline, CDR1 is KGHDR, CDR2 SFDVKD. Trimming removed 6 bases at V and 4 bases at J, with 23 bases between. The length of the CDR3 is 17 residues. In DNA, the CDR3 is TGTGCCACCAGTTACCGCCATAGTACCAGAAAGACCTATGGCTACACCTTC. Encoded protein: CATSYRHSTRKTYGYTF.

At least ten counts were recorded for this clonotype. The DNA of the CDR3 is TGTGCCAGCAGCTTAGTGACAGCACTAACAGCTTTCTTT. It codes for CASSLVTALTAFF. V gene TRBV11-2 combines with J gene TRBJ1-1; maybe TRBD1 (5 bases). Germline CDR1 reads SGHAT; CDR2 reads FQNNGV. The V gene lost 1 base and the J gene lost 10 bases, with 13 bases spanning the gap. This CDR3 has 13 amino acids. The whole variable domain, remainder taken from reference TRBV11-2 and TRBJ1-1, is EAGVAQSPRYKIIEKRQSVAFWCNPISGHATLYWYQQILGQGPKLLIQFQNNGVVDDSQLPKDRFSAERLKGVDSTLKIQPAKLEDSAVYLCASSLVTALTAFFGQGTRLTVV.

This clonotype was seen more than once but under ten times. This sequence joins TRBV7-9 and TRBJ2-4; the D gene is possibly TRBD1 (6 bases). V was trimmed by 5 bases and J by 1 base, leaving 12 bases between them. Germline V CDR1 and CDR2: SEHNR, FQNEAQ (reference sequence). This CDR3 has 15 amino acids. The CDR3 DNA is TGTGCCAGCAGCATACAGGGTGCGGCCAAAAACATTCAGTACTTC. It specifies CASSIQGAAKNIQYF. The whole variable domain, remainder taken from reference TRBV7-9 and TRBJ2-4, is DTGVSQNPRHKITKRGQNVTFRCDPISEHNRLYWYRQTLGQGPEFLTYFQNEAQLEKSRLLSDRFSAERPKGSFSTLEIQRTEQGDSAMYLCASSIQGAAKNIQYFGAGTRLSVL.

This clonotype was seen ten or more times. The rearrangement links TRBV2 to TRBJ2-2; D remains ambiguous. Trimming cost V 7 bases and J 1 base, with 7 bases left between them. The CDR3 has 13 amino acids. The V gene's germline CDR1 is SNHLY and CDR2 FYNNEI. CDR3 amino acids: CASKAENTGELFF. In nucleotides, the CDR3 is TGTGCCAGCAAGGCAGAGAACACCGGGGAGCTGTTTTTT.

On this clonotype: This clone may be a read error of a much larger clone one base away. In nucleotides, the CDR3 is TGCAGCGTTGGGACGGGAAAACTGTTTTTT. Its protein product is CSVGTGKLFF. The chain recombines TRBV29-1 with TRBJ1-4; D is ambiguous. The CDR3 is made up of 10 amino acids. The germline CDR1 and CDR2 sequences are SQVTM and ANQGSEA. V lost 4 bases, J lost 10 bases, and 7 bases lay in between.

At least ten counts were recorded for this clonotype. The chain couples TRBV6-2 or TRBV6-3 to TRBJ2-3; D is unclear. Germline loops: CDR1 MNHEY, CDR2 SVGEGT. V was trimmed by 2 bases and J by 6 bases, leaving 3 bases between them. There are 11 residues in the CDR3. The chain's CDR3 is CASSYLDTQYF. DNA for the CDR3: TGTGCCAGCAGTTACCTGGATACGCAGTATTTT.

This clonotype was seen only a few times. The rearrangement uses TRBV20-1 and TRBJ2-3; 8 bases fit TRBD2. The CDR3 has 14 residues. Germline assignment: CDR1 DFQATT and CDR2 SNEGSKA (reference sequence). V lost 6 bases and J lost 0; bases outside the gene matches: 5. In DNA, the CDR3 is TGCAGTGCAGGGCTAGCGGGTAGCACAGATACGCAGTATTTT. Protein sequence: CSAGLAGSTDTQYF.

There are many counts of this clonotype. The genes are TRBV15 and TRBJ1-2; D not certain. Germline V gene sequence: CDR1 LNHNV, CDR2 YYDKDF (reference sequence). The CDR3 is 17 residues long. Between the trimmed V and J ends, which lost 5 bases and 4 bases, there was a span of 23 bases. Written as DNA, the CDR3 is TGTGCCACCAGCCCAAGGATAAGGTGTGGAAAGACCTATGGCTACACCTTC. Encoded protein: CATSPRIRCGKTYGYTF.

A remark on this clonotype: A much larger clonotype is one base distant, so this may be a read error. The genes are TRBV12-5 and TRBJ2-3; tentative D call: TRBD2 (6 bases). V shed 6 bases and J shed 3 bases, with 10 bases lying between them. Germline V gene data show CDR1 as LGHNT and CDR2 as FRNRAP. This CDR3 has 13 amino acids. Here the CDR3 reads CASGRGGTDTQYF. The CDR3 DNA reads as TGTGCTAGTGGGAGGGGAGGTACAGATACGCAGTATTTT.

This chain links TRBV6-5 with TRBJ2-2; tentatively, D is TRBD1 (6 bases). V gave up 2 bases and J gave up 6 bases, with 19 bases separating them. The germline gives CDR1 MNHEY, CDR2 SVGAGI. The CDR3 is 17 amino acids. The CDR3 bases are TGTGCCAGCAGTTACCTCGAGTACGGGACATTGGCCGGGGAGCTGTTTTTT. Translated, it gives CASSYLEYGTLAGELFF.

Points on this clonotype: A much larger clone differs by one base, so this may be a read error. V gene TRBV19 combines with J gene TRBJ1-2; possible D gene TRBD1, 6 bases. The CDR3 is 14 residues long. Germline V gene data show CDR1 as LNHDA and CDR2 as SQIVND (reference sequence). For the CDR3, the DNA is TGTGCCAATAGTAGGGGACAAACTCGCTATGGCTACACCTTC. Its protein is CANSRGQTRYGYTF.

As regards this clonotype: It may be a read error: a sequence one base away is much more abundant. The chain links TRBV11-2 to TRBJ1-1, with D maybe TRBD1 (6 bases). CDR1 and CDR2 (germline): SGHAT, FQNNGV. The CDR3 runs to 13 residues. V lost 5 bases and J lost 5, with 12 bases in between. The CDR3 DNA follows: TGTGCCAGCAGCCAGTCCCAGGGGACTGAAGCTTTCTTT. Translated: CASSQSQGTEAFF. Together with reference TRBV11-2 and TRBJ1-1, the CDR3 gives the full variable domain: EAGVAQSPRYKIIEKRQSVAFWCNPISGHATLYWYQQILGQGPKLLIQFQNNGVVDDSQLPKDRFSAERLKGVDSTLKIQPAKLEDSAVYLCASSQSQGTEAFFGQGTRLTVV.

On this clonotype: With a much larger clone just one base away, this may be a read error. The CDR3 coding sequence is TGTGCCAGTAGGGACCTCATTGGTAGCAATCAGCCCCAGCATTTT. Amino acid sequence: CASRDLIGSNQPQHF. The rearrangement joins TRBV19 to TRBJ1-5, with unresolved D. V dropped 6 bases and J dropped 0 bases, with 12 bases sitting between them. Germline CDR1 is LNHDA and CDR2 is SQIVND (reference sequence). CDR3 length: 15 amino acids.

As to this clonotype: This clone may be a read error of a much larger clone one base away. Here the CDR3 reads CASSLRGGRRKAYGYTF. As DNA, the CDR3 is TGCGCCAGCAGCCTGCGGGGAGGACGTCGAAAGGCCTATGGCTACACCTTC. The chain joins TRBV4-3 to TRBJ1-2, with D hard to call. Germline V gene lookup returns CDR1 LGHNA and CDR2 YSLEER. This CDR3 has 17 residues. V lost 4 bases and J lost 4, with 22 bases in between.

The gene calls are TRBV20-1 and TRBJ2-7, with D unclear. There are 14 residues in the CDR3. V was trimmed by 6 bases and J by 0 bases, leaving 15 bases between them. Looked up from germline, CDR1 is DFQATT and CDR2 is SNEGSKA (reference sequence). Written as DNA, the CDR3 is TGCAGTGCATTACCGCCCCAGGTCTCCTACGAGCAGTACTTC. Protein sequence: CSALPPQVSYEQYF.

This clonotype appeared many times. The chain joins TRBV5-4 to TRBJ1-4, with TRBD1 as a possible D gene (5 bases). V lost 3 bases, J lost 0 bases, and 12 bases lay in between. The germline CDR1 and CDR2 sequences are SGHNT and YYREEE (reference sequence). The CDR3 has 16 amino acids. The CDR3 DNA follows: TGTGCCAGCAGCTCCGGGACTGCGGCAACTAATGAAAAACTGTTTTTT. The encoded protein is CASSSGTAATNEKLFF.

On this clonotype: A much more abundant neighbour one base away suggests this may be a read error. The chain joins TRBV5-1 to TRBJ2-7, with D perhaps matching TRBD1 (6 bases). Trimming pared 9 bases from V and 2 bases from J, leaving 21 bases between. The germline V gene has CDR1 SGHRS and CDR2 YFSETQ. The CDR3 sequence is 15 residues long. The CDR3, as DNA: TGCGCCAACAGGGACGGCCTTCTGCATACCTACGAGCAGTACTTC. Its translation: CANRDGLLHTYEQYF.

Ten or more counts support this clonotype. The gene calls are TRBV12-3 or TRBV12-4 and TRBJ1-6, with 7 positions matching TRBD1. V shed 2 bases, J shed 6 bases, and the junction held 13 bases outside the gene matches. This CDR3 has 18 amino acids. CDR3 region: CASSLKFDQNRGNSPLHF. Written as DNA, the CDR3 is TGTGCCAGCAGTTTAAAGTTCGATCAGAACAGGGGTAATTCACCCCTCCACTTT.

This clonotype has at least ten counts. This chain links TRBV5-1 with TRBJ1-1; 8 bases line up with TRBD1. This CDR3 spans 15 amino acids. V lost 4 bases, J lost 4 bases, and 9 bases stayed unmatched. CDR1 is SGHRS, CDR2 YFSETQ, per germline. The DNA for the CDR3 is TGCGCCAGCAGCGGCGGACAGGGCGGGGTCACTGAAGCTTTCTTT. Its protein is CASSGGQGGVTEAFF. The variable domain in full, with the rest retrieved from reference TRBV5-1 and TRBJ1-1, is KAGVTQTPRYLIKTRGQQVTLSCSPISGHRSVSWYQQTPGQGLQFLFEYFSETQRNKGNFPGRFSGRQFSNSRSEMNVSTLELGDSALYLCASSGGQGGVTEAFFGQGTRLTVV.

The rearrangement links TRBV7-6 to TRBJ1-2, with D unresolved. The CDR3 has 17 residues. V was pared by 3 bases and J by 4 bases, with 21 bases between. Looked up from germline, CDR1 is SGHVS and CDR2 is FNYEAQ. The chain's CDR3 is CASSFRYESRKTYGYTF. In DNA form, the CDR3 reads TGTGCCAGCAGCTTCCGGTATGAATCTCGAAAGACCTATGGCTACACCTTC.